One sample yielded the 26 T cell receptor beta chains listed below, sequenced in a study of response to subunit inactivated influenza vaccine. TCRdb processed the RT-PCR reads anew with MiXCR; each CDR3 protein has one entry. The sample contains 550,000 to 600,000 distinct CDR3 sequences, around 11% of which appear only once. Material: PBMCs from blood, obtained on the day of vaccination. These receptors all come from a middle-aged man who received an inactivated influenza vaccine.

A few counts support this clonotype. This chain connects TRBV5-1 to TRBJ2-3; 11 positions agree with TRBD2. Germline lookup yields CDR1 SGHRS and CDR2 YFSETQ. The CDR3 sequence is 16 residues long. V shed 6 bases, J shed 2 bases, and the junction held 8 bases outside the gene matches. This CDR3 reads CASKLLAGEFTDTQYF. The CDR3 nucleotides read TGCGCCAGCAAGTTACTAGCGGGAGAATTCACAGATACGCAGTATTTT.

This clonotype was detected only a few times. The V and J genes are TRBV5-1 and TRBJ1-2, with no clear D. CDR3 length: 15 residues. CDR1 and CDR2 (germline): SGHRS, YFSETQ. The V and J ends lost 1 base and 6 bases respectively, with 16 bases between them. The CDR3 DNA reads TGCGCCAGCAGCTTGAATGGGCCAATGGAGGATGGCTACACCTTC. Translating gives CASSLNGPMEDGYTF.

The sample holds many counts of this clonotype. The chain is built from TRBV19 and TRBJ2-4; 7 nucleotides match TRBD2. Germline V lookup: CDR1 LNHDA, CDR2 SQIVND (reference sequence). This CDR3 contains 17 residues. After removal of 1 base from V and 0 bases from J, the junction contained 6 bases not matched to a gene. CDR3 coding DNA: TGTGCCAGTAGTATAGCTAGCGGCGACCTAGCCAAAAACATTCAGTACTTC. Translation: CASSIASGDLAKNIQYF.

At least ten counts were recorded for this clonotype. V gene TRBV5-1 combines with J gene TRBJ2-3, with D unresolved. Trimming pared 0 bases from V and 3 bases from J, leaving 5 bases between. The CDR3 contains 13 residues. The germline V gene has CDR1 SGHRS and CDR2 YFSETQ. CDR3 DNA: TGCGCCAGCAGCTTGGTAACGACAGATACGCAGTATTTT. Residues: CASSLVTTDTQYF.

This clonotype was observed many times. The CDR3 here is CASSLRSGGEIGFF. The CDR3 DNA sequence: TGTGCCAGCAGTTTAAGAAGCGGGGGGGAGATCGGGTTCTTC. The chain joins TRBV12-3 or TRBV12-4 to TRBJ2-1; TRBD2 matches 10 bases. The CDR3 length is 14 residues. V lost 2 bases, J lost 15 bases, and 10 bases stayed unmatched.

This clonotype was seen more than once but under ten times. The V call is TRBV20-1, the J call TRBJ2-2, with D tentatively TRBD2 (6 bases). Trimming shortened V by 0 bases and J by 3 bases, and 14 bases separated the two germline ends. The CDR3 is 16 residues long. Germline lookup yields CDR1 DFQATT and CDR2 SNEGSKA (reference sequence). CDR3: CSARDEGGTDTGELFF. The CDR3 DNA is TGCAGTGCTAGAGATGAGGGCGGGACGGACACCGGGGAGCTGTTTTTT.

This clonotype was seen only a few times. The chain uses TRBV7-2 and TRBJ2-1; 10 nucleotides match TRBD2. The CDR3 extends over 16 amino acids. Losses at the gene ends were 7 bases for V and 0 bases for J; bases not matched to a gene: 6. The germline V gene encodes CDR1 SGHTA and CDR2 FQGNSA. The CDR3 sequence: CASTLAGAFSYNEQFF. In nucleotides, the CDR3 is TGTGCCAGCACCCTAGCGGGAGCATTCTCCTACAATGAGCAGTTCTTC.

The chain joins TRBV29-1 to TRBJ2-1; tentative D call: TRBD1 (5 bases). CDR1 is SQVTM and CDR2 is ANQGSEA in the germline V gene. Trimming removed 4 bases from V and 9 bases from J, with 19 bases in between. The CDR3 sequence is 14 residues long. CDR3 nucleotides: TGCAGCGTTGGCCCACCAGGGCCCACAGGTGAGCAGTTCTTC. This encodes CSVGPPGPTGEQFF.

The chain recombines TRBV6-2 or TRBV6-3 with TRBJ2-2; no clear D gene. This CDR3 spans 13 amino acids. V was trimmed by 6 bases and J by 5 bases, leaving 10 bases between them. Looked up from germline, CDR1 is MNHEY and CDR2 is SVGEGT. This CDR3 is CASSYSWTGELFF. CDR3 in DNA: TGTGCCAGCAGCTACAGTTGGACCGGGGAGCTGTTTTTT.

This clonotype appeared many times. The V call is TRBV5-1, the J call TRBJ2-7, with a weak D call TRBD2 (6 bases). This CDR3 has 15 amino acids. V was clipped by 1 base and J by 0 bases, with 11 bases between them. Germline V gene sequence: CDR1 SGHRS, CDR2 YFSETQ. CDR3 DNA: TGCGCCAGCAGCTTGAACGGGGGTTCCTCCTACGAGCAGTACTTC. It is translated as CASSLNGGSSYEQYF.

This clonotype has only a few counts. The chain carries TRBV4-1 and TRBJ2-7, with 7 bases that match TRBD1. The CDR3 length is 17 residues. V lost 2 bases, J lost 0 bases, and 10 bases stayed unmatched. CDR1 and CDR2 from the germline V gene are MGHRA and YSYEKL. CDR3 in DNA: TGCGCCAGCAGCCAATCTACCCGGACAGGATTCTCCTACGAGCAGTACTTC. It encodes CASSQSTRTGFSYEQYF.

J is TRBJ1-2 and V is TRBV29-1; 8 nucleotides line up with TRBD1. The CDR3 length is 13 residues. Germline assignment: CDR1 SQVTM and CDR2 ANQGSEA. V lost 6 bases to trimming and J lost 4 bases; unmatched junction nucleotides: 7. CDR3 DNA sequence: TGCAGCGTCCCGACAGGGGTGGCCTATGGCTACACCTTC. This codes for CSVPTGVAYGYTF.

This chain uses TRBV29-1 with TRBJ1-1; D ambiguous. The CDR3 is made up of 12 amino acids. Germline lookup yields CDR1 SQVTM and CDR2 ANQGSEA. V shed 7 bases and J shed 3 bases, with 12 bases lying between them. CDR3 coding DNA: TGCAGCGGTTGGGTCTTTGACACTGAAGCTTTCTTT. It translates to CSGWVFDTEAFF.

This clonotype was counted only a few times. V gene TRBV11-2 combines with J gene TRBJ2-5; 9 nucleotides agree with TRBD2. The V segment lost 5 bases and the J segment 5 bases; nucleotides outside the gene matches: 0. CDR1 and CDR2 (germline): SGHAT, FQNNGV. The length of the CDR3 is 12 residues. CDR3 protein: CASSGLAETQYF. The CDR3 DNA is TGTGCCAGCAGCGGACTAGCGGAGACCCAGTACTTC.

CDR3 DNA sequence: TGCAGTGCTAGAGTGGCTAGCGGGAGTACCGGGGAGCTGTTTTTT. Its translation is CSARVASGSTGELFF. The genes are TRBV20-1 and TRBJ2-2; 10 nucleotides agree with TRBD2. Trimming cost V 1 base and J 5 bases; bases outside gene matches: 4. This CDR3 is built from 15 residues. Looked up from germline, CDR1 is DFQATT and CDR2 is SNEGSKA (reference sequence).

The gene calls are TRBV6-2 or TRBV6-3 and TRBJ2-5; 9 positions agree with TRBD2. Looked up from germline, CDR1 is MNHEY and CDR2 is SVGEGT. Losses at the gene ends were 7 bases for V and 5 bases for J; bases not matched to a gene: 8. The CDR3 sequence is 14 residues long. CDR3 in amino acids: CASKLREGHETQYF. The CDR3 DNA is TGTGCCAGCAAGCTGCGGGAGGGCCACGAGACCCAGTACTTC.

This clonotype turned up a few times. The chain combines TRBV12-3 or TRBV12-4 with TRBJ1-1, with D possibly being TRBD1 (6 bases). The CDR3 is made up of 12 amino acids. V shed 5 bases and J shed 12 bases, with 16 bases lying between them. The CDR3 nucleotides are TGTGCCAGCAGTATGTCGACAGGCAGAACTTTCTTT. As protein: CASSMSTGRTFF.

V and J are TRBV12-3 or TRBV12-4 and TRBJ1-3; D possibly corresponds to TRBD1 (6 bases). V shed 3 bases and J shed 2 bases, with 8 bases lying between them. This CDR3 has 14 amino acids. CDR3 in amino acids: CASSLGTPGNTIYF. Written as DNA, the CDR3 is TGTGCCAGCAGTTTGGGGACACCTGGAAACACCATATATTTT.

The CDR3 region is CASSLTRGTTSANTGELFF. CDR3 nucleotide sequence: TGTGCCAGCAGCTTAACCAGGGGGACGACTAGCGCGAACACCGGGGAGCTGTTTTTT. The chain links TRBV7-3 to TRBJ2-2, with TRBD2 as a possible D gene (8 bases). CDR1 is SGHTA, CDR2 FQGTGA, per germline. Trimming removed 0 bases at V and 0 bases at J, with 17 bases between. This CDR3 has 19 amino acids.

The rearrangement links TRBV5-1 to TRBJ1-1; TRBD1 might be the D (5 bases). Germline CDR1 is SGHRS and CDR2 is YFSETQ. The CDR3 is made up of 13 amino acids. V was cut by 4 bases and J by 1 base, with 8 bases left in between. The CDR3 spells CASSMGRNTEAFF. The CDR3 DNA reads as TGCGCCAGCAGCATGGGACGGAACACTGAAGCTTTCTTT. The full variable domain, with the rest looked up from reference TRBV5-1 and TRBJ1-1, is KAGVTQTPRYLIKTRGQQVTLSCSPISGHRSVSWYQQTPGQGLQFLFEYFSETQRNKGNFPGRFSGRQFSNSRSEMNVSTLELGDSALYLCASSMGRNTEAFFGQGTRLTVV.

This clonotype showed up many times. The rearrangement uses TRBV5-1 and TRBJ1-2; 8 bases agree with TRBD1. This CDR3 comprises 15 residues. From germline, CDR1 is SGHRS and CDR2 YFSETQ. The trim removed 4 bases at V and 4 bases at J, leaving 9 bases unmatched. CDR3 DNA: TGCGCCAGCAGCGGAGATGGACAGGGCGGCTATGGCTACACCTTC. Its protein is CASSGDGQGGYGYTF.

The CDR3 spells CASSSPGRKGSYNEQFF. CDR3 DNA: TGTGCCAGCAGTTCCCCTGGACGGAAAGGCTCCTACAATGAGCAGTTCTTC. V gene TRBV6-2 or TRBV6-3 combines with J gene TRBJ2-1, with D hard to call. Germline assignment: CDR1 MNHEY and CDR2 SVGEGT. This CDR3 has 17 residues. The germline V and J ends were trimmed by 4 bases and 0 bases, with 16 bases remaining between them.

V gene TRBV7-3 combines with J gene TRBJ2-1; 10 nucleotides agree with TRBD2. Unmatched junction bases numbered 7, after V lost 5 bases and J lost 0 bases. Germline values: CDR1 SGHTA, CDR2 FQGTGA. CDR3 size: 17 residues. CDR3 sequence: CASSPSGRSSSYNEQFF. The CDR3 DNA sequence: TGTGCCAGCAGCCCTAGCGGGAGATCGAGCTCCTACAATGAGCAGTTCTTC.

This chain links TRBV4-2 with TRBJ2-5; D unresolved. The CDR3 loop spans 14 amino acids. In germline, CDR1 is LGHNA, CDR2 YNFKEQ. V dropped 0 bases and J dropped 3 bases, with 8 bases sitting between them. The CDR3 reads CASSQEFDKETQYF. The CDR3 region has the DNA TGTGCCAGCAGCCAAGAGTTCGACAAAGAGACCCAGTACTTC.

This clonotype appeared many times. This sequence joins TRBV20-1 and TRBJ2-1; perhaps D is TRBD1 or TRBD2 (5 bases each). The V and J ends lost 4 bases and 4 bases respectively, with 14 bases between them. From germline, CDR1 is DFQATT and CDR2 SNEGSKA (reference sequence). The CDR3 covers 14 residues. The CDR3 nucleotides read TGCAGTGCTACTGGGGGATGGGGATACAATGAGCAGTTCTTC. Translating it yields CSATGGWGYNEQFF.

J is TRBJ2-3 and V is TRBV20-1; 14 nucleotides match TRBD2. This CDR3 has 16 residues. The V gene end was trimmed by 6 bases and the J gene end by 0 bases; junction bases not matched to a gene: 5. Germline assignment: CDR1 DFQATT and CDR2 SNEGSKA (reference sequence). The CDR3 loop is CSAGTSGSQSTDTQYF. CDR3 nucleotide sequence: TGCAGTGCGGGGACTAGCGGGAGCCAAAGCACAGATACGCAGTATTTT.